This passage covers 29 T cell receptor beta chains from one sample sequenced in a study of vaccination effects on CD4 cells after COVID-19. This table comes from immunoSEQ multiplex PCR, and its TCRdb copy is limited to in-frame clones, with some not included. Of approximately 23,000 clones listed, approximately 64% are singletons. The antigens for these receptors are not known. Viral peptide pools were used in the ViraFEST assay to expand antigen-specific CD4+ T cells, and sequencing came afterward. Isolating CD4+ T cells followed around nine days of culture. People in the vaccine group had not been infected with SARS-CoV-2 before, and their nucleocapsid antibodies were negative. Sequencing was performed on CD4+ T cells from PBMCs cultured with HCoV-NL63 spike peptides, taken before COVID-19 vaccination. The receptors originated from a human donor who received a COVID-19 vaccine.

This chain's CDR3 is CASSEDLNYGYTF. In DNA, the CDR3 is TGCGCCAGCAGTGAGGATCTTAACTATGGCTACACCTTC. V is TRBV10-1 and J is TRBJ1-2, with D hard to call. Germline V CDR1 and CDR2: WNHNN, SYGVQD (reference sequence). Trimming removed 2 bases from V and 1 base from J, with 5 bases in between. The CDR3 has 13 residues.

J is TRBJ2-1 and V is TRBV6-2 or TRBV6-3; TRBD2 might be the D (5 bases). CDR1 and CDR2 (germline): MNHEY, SVGEGT. The V gene lost 6 bases and the J gene lost 1 base, with 19 bases spanning the gap. The CDR3 consists of 17 residues. Written as DNA, the CDR3 is TGTGCCAGCAGCCCCAATTGGTGGGCGGGTTCCTACAATGAGCAGTTCTTC. Amino acids: CASSPNWWAGSYNEQFF.

The V and J genes are TRBV18 and TRBJ2-1, with D unclear. This CDR3 is built from 15 residues. Germline V gives CDR1 KGHSH, CDR2 LQKENI. V dropped 6 bases and J dropped 0 bases, with 12 bases sitting between them. In DNA form, the CDR3 reads TGTGCCAGCTCGCCTAAAGCGAGCTCCTACAATGAGCAGTTCTTC. Its protein is CASSPKASSYNEQFF.

There are a few counts of this clone. The chain employs TRBV9 and TRBJ2-1, with 7 bases identical to TRBD2. Germline V gene lookup returns CDR1 SGDLS and CDR2 YYNGEE. There are 16 residues in the CDR3. With 3 bases clipped from V and 0 bases from J, the junction kept 6 bases outside the gene matches. The CDR3 sequence: CASSAGLGSSYNEQFF. In nucleotides, the CDR3 is TGTGCCAGCAGCGCCGGACTAGGGAGCTCCTACAATGAGCAGTTCTTC. The whole variable domain, filled in from reference TRBV9 and TRBJ2-1, reads DSGVTQTPKHLITATGQRVTLRCSPRSGDLSVYWYQQSLDQGLQFLIQYYNGEERAKGNILERFSAQQFPDLHSELNLSSLELGDSALYFCASSAGLGSSYNEQFFGPGTRLTVL.

V gene TRBV7-8 combines with J gene TRBJ2-1; unclear D gene. The CDR3 loop spans 15 amino acids. Trimming took 0 bases from V and 5 from J, leaving 11 bases between them. Per germline, CDR1 SGHVS and CDR2 FQNEAQ. CDR3 DNA: TGTGCCAGCAGCTTAGCGCGCATTAGGAACAATGAGCAGTTCTTC. It is translated as CASSLARIRNNEQFF.

The gene calls are TRBV7-8 and TRBJ1-1, with D unclear. The CDR3 length is 14 residues. The V gene's germline CDR1 is SGHVS and CDR2 FQNEAQ. The ends were cut back, 10 bases at V and 0 bases at J, with 15 bases in the middle. The CDR3 here is CATLPGRMNTEAFF. In nucleotides, the CDR3 is TGTGCCACCCTACCCGGGCGGATGAACACTGAAGCTTTCTTT.

The J gene is TRBJ2-2, the V gene TRBV19; 12 bases map to TRBD2. The CDR3 consists of 17 residues. V lost 6 bases and J lost 5; bases outside the gene matches: 10. Germline CDR1 and CDR2: LNHDA and SQIVND (reference sequence). CDR3 bases: TGTGCCAGTAGCCCAGCTAGCGGGAGGGCGCGAACCGGGGAGCTGTTTTTT. This codes for CASSPASGRARTGELFF.

V usage is TRBV6-1 and J usage is TRBJ2-5; TRBD1 agrees at 8 bases. This CDR3 region has 16 residues. Germline CDR1 and CDR2: MNHNS and SASEGT. With V trimmed by 2 bases and J by 5 bases, 10 bases remained unmatched. CDR3 residues: CASSEHIRGRGETQYF. The CDR3, as DNA: TGTGCCAGCAGTGAACATATCAGGGGGCGCGGGGAGACCCAGTACTTC.

The chain links TRBV13 to TRBJ2-2; unclear D gene. Trimming left V 5 bases short and J 2 bases short, with 9 bases between. The CDR3 is 14 residues long. Germline V lookup: CDR1 PRHDT, CDR2 FYEKMQ (reference sequence). The CDR3 DNA reads as TGTGCCAGCAGCCGGACGGGCAACACCGGGGAGCTGTTTTTT. Translation: CASSRTGNTGELFF.

The chain employs TRBV19 and TRBJ1-3; 8 positions agree with TRBD1. The J segment lost 0 bases and the V segment lost 3 bases, leaving 10 bases of the junction unmatched. The CDR3 runs to 18 residues. The germline CDR1 and CDR2 sequences are LNHDA and SQIVND (reference sequence). The CDR3 DNA is TGTGCCAGTAGTATCAGGCAGGGGGCTCCCGTCTCTGGAAACACCATATATTTT. The encoded protein is CASSIRQGAPVSGNTIYF.

The V call is TRBV6-1, the J call TRBJ1-6; D is unresolved. The V gene's germline CDR1 is MNHNS and CDR2 SASEGT. The ends were cut back, 1 base at V and 6 bases at J, with 16 bases in the middle. This CDR3 region has 17 residues. CDR3 DNA: TGTGCCAGCAGTGAAGGGGCCCAGGCCACTTTTAATTCACCCCTCCACTTT. This encodes CASSEGAQATFNSPLHF.

The rearrangement uses TRBV5-4 and TRBJ2-6; the match to TRBD2 covers 10 bases. CDR1 is SGHNT and CDR2 is YYREEE in the germline V gene (reference sequence). The V gene end was trimmed by 0 bases and the J gene end by 4 bases; junction bases not matched to a gene: 4. The length of the CDR3 is 17 residues. This CDR3 reads CASSLDLAGDGANVLTF. CDR3 nucleotides: TGTGCCAGCAGCTTGGACCTAGCGGGAGACGGGGCCAACGTCCTGACTTTC.

This clone is a singleton in its sample. V gene TRBV5-1 combines with J gene TRBJ2-2; no clear D. V lost 0 bases to trimming and J lost 2 bases, with 8 bases between them. Germline V gene data show CDR1 as SGHRS and CDR2 as YFSETQ. The CDR3 runs 15 residues. CDR3 DNA: TGCGCCAGCAGCTTGGTGTCAGAAAACACCGGGGAGCTGTTTTTT. Its translation is CASSLVSENTGELFF. Drawing the rest from reference TRBV5-1 and TRBJ2-2, the complete variable domain is KAGVTQTPRYLIKTRGQQVTLSCSPISGHRSVSWYQQTPGQGLQFLFEYFSETQRNKGNFPGRFSGRQFSNSRSEMNVSTLELGDSALYLCASSLVSENTGELFFGEGSRLTVL.

This chain joins TRBV10-2 and TRBJ2-7; the match to TRBD1 covers 9 bases. V was clipped by 6 bases and J by 6 bases; unmatched bases: 6. The CDR3 length is 13 residues. The V gene's germline CDR1 is WSHSY and CDR2 SAAADI. The CDR3 is CASRGTGSSEQYF. CDR3 nucleotides: TGCGCCAGCAGGGGGACAGGGAGTAGCGAGCAGTACTTC.

The chain uses TRBV5-4 and TRBJ2-2; unclear D gene. Germline CDR1 reads SGHNT; CDR2 reads YYREEE (reference sequence). Trimming cost V 2 bases and J 0 bases, with 14 bases left between them. CDR3 size: 17 residues. The CDR3 DNA reads TGTGCCAGCAGCTTACTTACGAGCTCCTCGAACACCGGGGAGCTGTTTTTT. Translated: CASSLLTSSSNTGELFF.

This chain connects TRBV7-9 to TRBJ2-4, with a weak D call TRBD2 (5 bases). CDR3 length: 18 amino acids. From germline, CDR1 is SEHNR and CDR2 FQNEAQ (reference sequence). V was clipped by 1 base and J by 2 bases, with 18 bases between them. CDR3: CASSLVLGAGITKNIQYF. CDR3 nucleotide sequence: TGTGCCAGCAGCTTAGTCCTGGGTGCGGGTATAACCAAAAACATTCAGTACTTC.

This clone came up a few times. The V gene is TRBV19, the J gene TRBJ2-7; possibly TRBD2 for D (7 bases). V was cut by 1 base and J by 6 bases, with 16 bases left in between. CDR1 is LNHDA, CDR2 SQIVND, per germline (reference sequence). The CDR3 totals 15 residues. The CDR3: CASSIVPGGGSEQYF. The CDR3 DNA follows: TGTGCCAGTAGTATAGTCCCCGGGGGCGGGAGCGAGCAGTACTTC.

The rearrangement joins TRBV19 to TRBJ2-7, with a tentative D call TRBD2 (6 bases). CDR1 is LNHDA and CDR2 is SQIVND in the germline V gene (reference sequence). This CDR3 has 15 residues. V was shortened by 6 bases and J by 0 bases, with 15 bases between the two germline ends. CDR3 bases: TGTGCCAGTAGCAGCGCCGGGGGAAACTCCTACGAGCAGTACTTC. It yields the protein CASSSAGGNSYEQYF. Based on the CDR3 plus reference TRBV19 and TRBJ2-7, the full variable domain is DGGITQSPKYLFRKEGQNVTLSCEQNLNHDAMYWYRQDPGQGLRLIYYSQIVNDFQKGDIAEGYSVSREKKESFPLTVTSAQKNPTAFYLCASSSAGGNSYEQYFGPGTRLTVT.

This clone showed up just once. V usage is TRBV11-2 and J usage is TRBJ2-1; D gene ambiguous. The CDR3 consists of 18 residues. Trimming removed 0 bases from V and 0 bases from J, with 15 bases in between. CDR1 is SGHAT and CDR2 is FQNNGV in the germline V gene. The CDR3 DNA reads TGTGCCAGCAGCTTAGATGCGTCGGGCGTTAGCTCCTACAATGAGCAGTTCTTC. As protein: CASSLDASGVSSYNEQFF.

The rearrangement uses TRBV7-2 and TRBJ2-3, with D uncertain. Trimming cost V 1 base and J 2 bases, with 10 bases left between them. This CDR3 comprises 15 residues. Germline V CDR1 and CDR2: SGHTA, FQGNSA. CDR3 coding DNA: TGTGCCAGCAGCTTAGTAGTTGGTTTCACAGATACGCAGTATTTT. Residues: CASSLVVGFTDTQYF.

The rearrangement joins TRBV29-1 to TRBJ2-1; D is perhaps TRBD2 (6 bases). This CDR3 has 14 residues. Trimming pared 5 bases from V and 10 bases from J, leaving 21 bases between. The germline CDR1 and CDR2 sequences are SQVTM and ANQGSEA. The CDR3 DNA sequence: TGCAGCGTTATCAAAGGCGGAGGGGTGGCGGAGCAGTTCTTC. It encodes CSVIKGGGVAEQFF.

The rearrangement uses TRBV6-5 and TRBJ1-2, with D possibly TRBD1 on 5 matching bases. The CDR3 covers 13 residues. V shed 6 bases and J shed 4 bases, with 12 bases lying between them. Germline V gene data show CDR1 as MNHEY and CDR2 as SVGAGI. The CDR3 DNA is TGTGCCAGCAGGCCCCCGGGACCCTATGGCTACACCTTC. Its translation: CASRPPGPYGYTF.

This sequence joins TRBV25-1 and TRBJ1-1; possible D gene TRBD1, 5 bases. The V and J ends lost 3 bases and 1 base respectively, with 12 bases between them. Germline V lookup: CDR1 MGHDK, CDR2 SYGVNS. The CDR3 is made up of 15 amino acids. CDR3 protein: CASSEAGHWNTEAFF. CDR3 coding DNA: TGTGCCAGCAGTGAGGCAGGGCATTGGAACACTGAAGCTTTCTTT.

The chain links TRBV4-2 to TRBJ2-2, with a weak D call TRBD2 (6 bases). This CDR3 contains 17 residues. Germline CDR1 LGHNA, CDR2 YNFKEQ. The ends were cut back, 0 bases at V and 2 bases at J, with 13 bases in the middle. The CDR3 DNA sequence: TGTGCCAGCAGCCAAGAGTGGCTAGCGAGTAACACCGGGGAGCTGTTTTTT. Encoded protein: CASSQEWLASNTGELFF.

This rearrangement joins TRBV7-9 to TRBJ1-1; D remains unclear. Germline CDR1 reads SEHNR; CDR2 reads FQNEAQ (reference sequence). Trimming left V 0 bases short and J 2 bases short, with 10 bases between. The CDR3 sequence is 15 residues long. CDR3: CASSLARQFNTEAFF. CDR3 coding DNA: TGTGCCAGCAGCTTAGCGCGCCAGTTTAACACTGAAGCTTTCTTT.

The chain employs TRBV11-2 and TRBJ1-4; 10 bases are a match to TRBD1. V was clipped by 5 bases and J by 7 bases; unmatched bases: 7. The CDR3 covers 15 residues. CDR1 is SGHAT, CDR2 FQNNGV, per germline. The CDR3 nucleotides read TGTGCCAGCAGCCCGGGGACAGGGGCGGGTGAAAAACTGTTTTTT. Translated: CASSPGTGAGEKLFF.

The chain has TRBV2 and TRBJ2-5; 11 bases map to TRBD1. This CDR3 contains 15 residues. J was trimmed by 5 bases and V by 7 bases; bases with no gene match: 9. The germline gives CDR1 SNHLY, CDR2 FYNNEI. The CDR3 spells CASKPGQGEWETQYF. In DNA form, the CDR3 reads TGTGCCAGCAAGCCGGGACAGGGGGAATGGGAGACCCAGTACTTC. The entire variable domain, with the rest obtained from reference TRBV2 and TRBJ2-5, is as follows: EPEVTQTPSHQVTQMGQEVILRCVPISNHLYFYWYRQILGQKVEFLVSFYNNEISEKSEIFDDQFSVERPDGSNFTLKIRSTKLEDSAMYFCASKPGQGEWETQYFGPGTRLLVL.

The V gene is TRBV5-4, the J gene TRBJ2-2, with TRBD2 as a possible D gene (6 bases). Per the germline V gene, CDR1 is SGHNT and CDR2 is YYREEE (reference sequence). V was trimmed by 0 bases and J by 5 bases, leaving 11 bases between them. This CDR3 has 15 residues. CDR3 sequence (DNA): TGTGCCAGCAGCTTGGACACTAGCAGAACCGGGGAGCTGTTTTTT. Protein product: CASSLDTSRTGELFF.

V gene TRBV5-1 combines with J gene TRBJ2-5; tentatively, D is TRBD2 (5 bases). The germline V and J ends were trimmed by 2 bases and 5 bases, with 16 bases remaining between them. From germline, CDR1 is SGHRS and CDR2 YFSETQ. There are 15 residues in the CDR3. This chain's CDR3 is CASSFNPGYGETQYF. For the CDR3, the DNA is TGCGCCAGCAGCTTCAATCCGGGGTATGGGGAGACCCAGTACTTC.